This T cell receptor (beta chain) was sequenced in a study of CD8+ T cells in alopecia areata. Across the study: Patients remained on tofacitinib for 6 to 18 months and then went 6 months without it. Notes on the study in general: Sharing of TCR sequences between patients (possibly for HLA-related reasons) was less clear than in mice. Normal scalp showed lower clonality than lesional scalp, especially alopecia totalis/universalis.

Trimming removed 4 bases at V and 5 bases at J, with 15 bases between. Per germline, CDR1 MGHDK and CDR2 SYGVNS. The CDR3 is 15 amino acids. Investigators sorted PBMCs to obtain both CD4+ and CD8+ T cells. This clone was detected once. No antigen is known for it. The sequencing template was cDNA reverse transcribed from extracted RNA. TCRdb keeps only in-frame clones here, not all; method: immunoSEQ multiplex PCR. The data contain 130,000 to 150,000 clones, about 47% of them singletons. The V call is TRBV25-1, the J call TRBJ2-1, with D maybe TRBD2 (6 bases). This TCR derives from a human donor with alopecia areata. This material consisted of CD4+ T cells sorted from blood, taken at week 0. The CDR3 DNA reads TGTGCCAGCAGTGTATCCGGGAGTTTTGACAATGAGCAGTTCTTC. Protein sequence: CASSVSGSFDNEQFF. Together with reference TRBV25-1 and TRBJ2-1, the CDR3 gives the full variable domain: EADIYQTPRYLVIGTGKKITLECSQTMGHDKMYWYQQDPGMELHLIHYSYGVNSTEKGDLSSESTVSRIRTEHFPLTLESARPSHTSQYLCASSVSGSFDNEQFFGPGTRLTVL.